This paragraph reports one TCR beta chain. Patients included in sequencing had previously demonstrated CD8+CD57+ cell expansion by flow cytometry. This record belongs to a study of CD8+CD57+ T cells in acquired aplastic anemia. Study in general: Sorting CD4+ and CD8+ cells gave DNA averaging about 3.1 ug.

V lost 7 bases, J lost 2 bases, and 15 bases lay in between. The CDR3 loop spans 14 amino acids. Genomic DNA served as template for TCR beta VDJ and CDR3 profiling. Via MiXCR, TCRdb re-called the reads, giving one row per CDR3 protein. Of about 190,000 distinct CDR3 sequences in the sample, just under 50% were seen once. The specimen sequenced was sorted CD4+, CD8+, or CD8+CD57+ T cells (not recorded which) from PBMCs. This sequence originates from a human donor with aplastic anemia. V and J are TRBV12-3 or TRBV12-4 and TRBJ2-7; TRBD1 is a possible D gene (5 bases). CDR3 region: CASTLGANPYEQYF. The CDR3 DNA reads TGTGCCAGCACCTTAGGGGCAAACCCCTACGAGCAGTACTTC.